Listed here is a single TCR beta chain. Its specificity is not known. This record comes from a study of cytomegalovirus exposure and HLA in healthy donors. Study-wide results and limits: After further analysis at a later stage, around 17,000 TCR beta sequences were associated with HLA alleles at 0.05 false discovery rate.

The CDR3 covers 16 residues. V shed 5 bases, J shed 5 bases, and the junction held 5 bases outside the gene matches. The germline CDR1 and CDR2 sequences are SGHAT and FQNNGV. The PCR had 60 Vbeta and 13 Jbeta primers. TCRdb keeps only in-frame clones here, not all; method: immunoSEQ multiplex PCR. Among under 200,000 clones listed, 80% were seen once. The rearrangement links TRBV11-2 to TRBJ2-3, with TRBD2 matching over 15 bases. Sequenced: PBMCs. This clonotype was sampled from a human donor in good health. The CDR3 is CASSPGLAGGRDTQYF. CDR3 nucleotides: TGTGCCAGCAGCCCAGGACTAGCGGGGGGGAGAGATACGCAGTATTTT.